This T cell receptor beta chain comes out of a study of siplizumab effects on memory and regulatory T cells. Generated by immunoSEQ multiplex PCR, the TCRdb table keeps only in-frame clones and is missing some. Here the sample spans 85,000 to 130,000 clones, approximately 92% being singletons. The CDR3 extends over 13 amino acids. Trimming cost V 4 bases and J 3 bases, with 12 bases left between them. Germline assignment: CDR1 SQVTM and CDR2 ANQGSEA. Notes on the study in general: There were only a minor fraction of alloreactive clones that mapped to unstimulated subsets.

With respect to this clone: Its specificity is unknown.

This clonotype was sampled from a human donor in good health. Some clones in this sample may be carry-over from other donors' samples. The chain carries TRBV29-1 and TRBJ1-1; TRBD1 might be the D (5 bases). Sequencing used CD4+ T cells sorted from blood. The CDR3 DNA is TGCAGCGTTGTGGGGCAGCGGGACACTGAAGCTTTCTTT. Protein sequence: CSVVGQRDTEAFF.